The 13 T cell receptor beta chains below were found in one sample sequenced in a study of T-cell reconstitution after alpha-beta-depleted transplantation in children. It was with unique molecular identifiers that the TCRbeta library was prepared. TCRdb independently ran MiXCR on the PCR reads; one entry per CDR3 protein. This sample has 150,000 to 200,000 distinct CDR3 sequences, with 5% to 6.5% found just once. This specimen consisted of PBMCs, obtained before TCRalphabeta/CD19-depleted stem cell transplant. These receptors originate from a girl less than two years old with combined immunodeficiency, due to receive a stem cell transplant.

This clonotype occurred a few times. The chain joins TRBV6-2 or TRBV6-3 to TRBJ2-7; maybe TRBD2 (5 bases). This CDR3 region has 17 residues. V was pared by 2 bases and J by 6 bases, with 23 bases between. Germline CDR1 and CDR2: MNHEY and SVGEGT. The CDR3 loop reads CASSYDLARVSQFEQYF. DNA of the CDR3: TGTGCCAGCAGTTACGATCTAGCCCGGGTGTCGCAATTCGAGCAGTACTTC.

The chain has TRBV29-1 and TRBJ1-2; a possible D gene is TRBD1 (5 bases). CDR3 length: 11 residues. The germline gives CDR1 SQVTM, CDR2 ANQGSEA. Trimming took off 4 bases at V and 4 bases at J, with 7 bases between the two ends. CDR3: CSVVTGYGYTF. CDR3 bases: TGCAGCGTTGTTACAGGCTATGGCTACACCTTC. Full variable domain (remainder filled in from reference TRBV29-1 and TRBJ1-2): SAVISQKPSRDICQRGTSLTIQCQVDSQVTMMFWYRQQPGQSLTLIATANQGSEATYESGFVIDKFPISRPNLTFSTLTVSNMSPEDSSIYLCSVVTGYGYTFGSGTRLTVV.

This clonotype was detected a few times. The genes are TRBV6-5 and TRBJ2-2; D call uncertain. CDR3 length: 13 residues. V gave up 4 bases and J gave up 6 bases, with 9 bases separating them. Germline CDR1 MNHEY, CDR2 SVGAGI. CDR3 loop: CASSSGNPGELFF. In nucleotides, the CDR3 is TGTGCCAGCAGTTCGGGCAATCCCGGGGAGCTGTTTTTT.

This clonotype came up many times. The chain uses TRBV28 and TRBJ2-7; a weak D match, TRBD1 (6 bases). Germline V gene sequence: CDR1 MDHEN, CDR2 SYDVKM. The CDR3 consists of 13 residues. Trimming removed 6 bases at V and 3 bases at J, with 12 bases between. CDR3: CASRRTGSYEQYF. The DNA of the CDR3 is TGTGCCAGCAGGCGTACAGGGAGCTACGAGCAGTACTTC.

This clonotype was counted many times. The chain links TRBV7-2 to TRBJ2-7, with a possible D match to TRBD1 (6 bases). The CDR3 spans 12 residues. Per germline, CDR1 SGHTA and CDR2 FQGNSA. The V and J ends lost 5 bases and 4 bases respectively, with 9 bases between them. In DNA form, the CDR3 reads TGTGCCAGCAGCGACACAGGGTACGAGCAGTACTTC. Residues: CASSDTGYEQYF.

In its sample, this clonotype was seen many times. In DNA form, the CDR3 reads TGTGCCAGCGGACAGGGGCCCCAGCATTTT. It codes for CASGQGPQHF. This chain links TRBV25-1 with TRBJ1-5; 8 nucleotides line up with TRBD1. The CDR3 spans 10 residues. Germline values: CDR1 MGHDK, CDR2 SYGVNS. V was pared by 8 bases and J by 9 bases, with 0 bases of the junction left unmatched. The full variable domain, with the rest looked up from reference TRBV25-1 and TRBJ1-5, is EADIYQTPRYLVIGTGKKITLECSQTMGHDKMYWYQQDPGMELHLIHYSYGVNSTEKGDLSSESTVSRIRTEHFPLTLESARPSHTSQYLCASGQGPQHFGDGTRLSIL.

The CDR3 loop is CASSPLAIPYEQYF. The CDR3 DNA is TGTGCCAGCAGCCCACTAGCGATCCCCTACGAGCAGTACTTC. The chain is built from TRBV3-1 and TRBJ2-7; 7 bases align to TRBD2. Looked up from germline, CDR1 is LGHDT and CDR2 is YNNKEL (reference sequence). There are 14 residues in the CDR3. Trimming removed 4 bases from V and 2 bases from J; junction bases left unmatched: 5.

This clonotype was counted at least ten times. V is TRBV4-2 and J is TRBJ2-5, with a weak D call TRBD1 (7 bases). Germline CDR1 and CDR2: LGHNA and YNFKEQ. This CDR3 has 17 amino acids. V lost 1 base and J 4 bases, leaving 19 bases between the germline ends. DNA for the CDR3: TGTGCCAGCAGCCAAGGACGGGGGAACCAGGGGGGAGAGACCCAGTACTTC. Its protein product is CASSQGRGNQGGETQYF.

This clonotype was detected ten times or more. This chain uses TRBV5-6 with TRBJ2-1, with 9 bases fitting TRBD1. Per the germline V gene, CDR1 is SGHDT and CDR2 is YYEEEE. The CDR3 has 15 amino acids. The V and J ends lost 4 bases and 5 bases, in that order; junction bases with no gene match: 7. This CDR3 reads CASSQRDRANNEQFF. Written as DNA, the CDR3 is TGTGCCAGCAGCCAACGGGACAGGGCAAACAATGAGCAGTTCTTC.

This clonotype showed up many times. The V call is TRBV29-1, the J call TRBJ2-7; D not resolved. The V end was cut by 6 bases, the J end by 3 bases, with 9 bases between. This CDR3 is 11 amino acids long. Germline CDR1 SQVTM, CDR2 ANQGSEA. The CDR3 nucleotides read TGCAGCGTGCGAACCTTCTACGAGCAGTACTTC. The encoded protein is CSVRTFYEQYF.

This clonotype has at least ten counts. The genes are TRBV27 and TRBJ2-7, with D unclear. The CDR3 runs 14 residues. Trimming removed 2 bases at V and 5 bases at J, with 13 bases between. Germline lookup yields CDR1 MNHEY and CDR2 SMNVEV (reference sequence). In nucleotides, the CDR3 is TGTGCCAGCAGTTTACCGACAAGGGTTAACGAGCAGTACTTC. Translating gives CASSLPTRVNEQYF.

This clonotype showed up many times. The rearrangement uses TRBV7-6 and TRBJ2-1; 8 bases match TRBD2. V shed 2 bases, J shed 4 bases, and the junction held 7 bases outside the gene matches. CDR1 and CDR2 from the germline V gene are SGHVS and FNYEAQ. The CDR3 has 16 amino acids. In DNA, the CDR3 is TGTGCCAGCAGCTTACTTCAAGCGGGGGCGTACAATGAGCAGTTCTTC. It encodes CASSLLQAGAYNEQFF.

In its sample, this clonotype was seen many times. The genes are TRBV29-1 and TRBJ2-2; D might be TRBD2 (6 bases). This CDR3 has 17 amino acids. Germline V gene sequence: CDR1 SQVTM, CDR2 ANQGSEA. The V end lost 7 bases, the J end lost 7 bases, and 28 bases lay between the germline ends. The chain's CDR3 is CSASPPGVEPSDGELFF. The CDR3 region has the DNA TGCAGCGCCTCACCTCCGGGAGTAGAACCCTCCGACGGGGAGCTGTTTTTT.